One sample yielded the 32 T cell receptor beta chains listed below, sequenced in a study of cytomegalovirus exposure and HLA in healthy donors. PCR used 60 Vbeta primers and 13 Jbeta primers. Measured with immunoSEQ multiplex PCR; TCRdb has only the in-frame clones, and not every one. Among about 100,000 clones listed, about 79% were seen once. Sequenced: PBMCs. The source of these receptors is a man aged 50 to 59 in good health and CMV-seropositive.

The gene calls are TRBV6-5 and TRBJ1-2; the match to TRBD1 covers 11 bases. Germline values: CDR1 MNHEY, CDR2 SVGAGI. This CDR3 spans 15 amino acids. With V trimmed by 2 bases and J by 8 bases, 7 bases remained unmatched. The CDR3 reads CASSYRGQGARGYTF. CDR3 bases: TGTGCCAGCAGTTACAGAGGACAGGGGGCTCGGGGCTACACCTTC.

The rearrangement uses TRBV5-1 and TRBJ2-7, with D possibly TRBD2 on 5 matching bases. CDR1 and CDR2 (germline): SGHRS, YFSETQ. This CDR3 contains 14 residues. Trimming pared 0 bases from V and 2 bases from J, leaving 9 bases between. In nucleotides, the CDR3 is TGCGCCAGCAGCTTGGATACCGGGACCTACGAGCAGTACTTC. Translated: CASSLDTGTYEQYF.

There are a few counts of this clone. This chain uses TRBV28 with TRBJ1-1; TRBD1 matches at 8 bases. Germline V gives CDR1 MDHEN, CDR2 SYDVKM. There are 14 residues in the CDR3. J was trimmed by 8 bases and V by 2 bases; bases with no gene match: 7. DNA for the CDR3: TGTGCCAGCAGTTTAACCCCAGGGGGCGGAGAAGCTTTCTTT. Translation: CASSLTPGGGEAFF.

The V call is TRBV25-1, the J call TRBJ2-7; a weak D match, TRBD2 (5 bases). The CDR3 is made up of 15 amino acids. Germline-derived CDR1 and CDR2 are MGHDK and SYGVNS. The V end lost 4 bases, the J end lost 7 bases, and 20 bases lay between the germline ends. The CDR3 bases are TGTGCCAGCAGTGCATATACACCTTTTGAGGGAGAGCAGTACTTC. Translated, it gives CASSAYTPFEGEQYF.

V gene TRBV12-5 combines with J gene TRBJ2-5; TRBD2 agrees at 7 bases. TRBJ2-7 explains the end of the DNA better; the J call may be wrong. CDR1 is LGHNT, CDR2 FRNRAP, per germline. The CDR3 has 18 residues. The CDR3 loop reads CASGLVIRGLAASYEQYF. The CDR3 nucleotides read TGTGCTAGTGGTTTGGTGATTCGTGGGCTAGCGGCCTCCTACGAGCAGTACTTC.

The V call is TRBV9, the J call TRBJ1-3; TRBD1 might be the D (6 bases). Trimming left V 3 bases short and J 5 bases short, with 15 bases between. The CDR3 is made up of 15 amino acids. In germline, CDR1 is SGDLS, CDR2 YYNGEE. Here the CDR3 reads CASSGAGRGRNTIYF. The DNA of the CDR3 is TGTGCCAGCAGCGGCGCCGGCAGGGGTCGAAACACCATATATTTT. Complete variable domain (other parts from reference TRBV9 and TRBJ1-3): DSGVTQTPKHLITATGQRVTLRCSPRSGDLSVYWYQQSLDQGLQFLIQYYNGEERAKGNILERFSAQQFPDLHSELNLSSLELGDSALYFCASSGAGRGRNTIYFGEGSWLTVV.

The chain employs TRBV4-1 and TRBJ1-4; D might be TRBD1 (6 bases). Germline CDR1 reads MGHRA; CDR2 reads YSYEKL. The V gene lost 4 bases and the J gene lost 5 bases, with 14 bases spanning the gap. The CDR3 is made up of 15 amino acids. CDR3 nucleotide sequence: TGCGCCAGCAGCCCTGTAGGACAGCCGAATGAAAAACTGTTTTTT. Protein sequence: CASSPVGQPNEKLFF.

J is TRBJ1-5 and V is TRBV6-6; 11 bases agree with TRBD1. Per the germline V gene, CDR1 is MNHNY and CDR2 is SVGAGI (reference sequence). V lost 6 bases to trimming and J lost 7 bases; unmatched junction nucleotides: 8. The CDR3 length is 15 residues. The CDR3: CASRSGQGAGQPQHF. CDR3 DNA sequence: TGTGCCAGCAGATCCGGACAGGGGGCAGGGCAGCCCCAGCATTTT.

The chain employs TRBV11-2 and TRBJ1-2; D gene uncertain. This CDR3 is 13 amino acids long. Trimming removed 3 bases at V and 4 bases at J, with 9 bases between. Per the germline V gene, CDR1 is SGHAT and CDR2 is FQNNGV. The CDR3 spells CASSLDGVYGYTF. The CDR3 DNA reads TGTGCCAGCAGCTTGGACGGGGTCTATGGCTACACCTTC.

V is TRBV5-1 and J is TRBJ2-5; 7 positions agree with TRBD1. The DNA end is more similar to TRBJ2-7, so the J call may be wrong. Germline V gene sequence: CDR1 SGHRS, CDR2 YFSETQ. The CDR3 runs 14 residues. Here the CDR3 DNA reads TGCGCCAGCAGCCGAGAGGGACAGACCTACGAGCAGTACTTC. This codes for CASSREGQTYEQYF.

This rearrangement joins TRBV18 to TRBJ1-2, with TRBD1 matching over 7 bases. The CDR3 length is 15 residues. Germline trimming cut 6 bases from V and 4 bases from J; bases unmatched to any gene: 11. Germline CDR1 is KGHSH and CDR2 is LQKENI. CDR3 sequence (DNA): TGTGCCAGCTCGCCCGGACAGGTCGGACCCTATGGCTACACCTTC. Amino acid sequence: CASSPGQVGPYGYTF.

The genes are TRBV29-1 and TRBJ2-7, with D perhaps TRBD1 (6 bases). The CDR3 consists of 13 residues. Germline V lookup: CDR1 SQVTM, CDR2 ANQGSEA. V was shortened by 5 bases and J by 2 bases, with 13 bases between the two germline ends. The DNA of the CDR3 is TGCAGCGTTACTACAGGGATCCCCTACGAGCAGTACTTC. The encoded protein is CSVTTGIPYEQYF.

This chain connects TRBV6-6 to TRBJ2-1, with 10 bases lining up with TRBD1. This CDR3 comprises 16 residues. The V segment lost 4 bases and the J segment 7 bases; nucleotides outside the gene matches: 10. Germline-derived CDR1 and CDR2 are MNHNY and SVGAGI (reference sequence). CDR3 sequence: CASSFDRDRGSNEQFF. The CDR3 DNA sequence: TGTGCCAGCAGTTTCGACCGGGACAGGGGTTCGAATGAGCAGTTCTTC.

The genes are TRBV28 and TRBJ1-2; perhaps TRBD1 as D (5 bases). Germline values: CDR1 MDHEN, CDR2 SYDVKM. Trimming shortened V by 5 bases and J by 2 bases, and 12 bases separated the two germline ends. This CDR3 comprises 14 residues. The CDR3 sequence is CASSPGGANYGYTF. CDR3 nucleotides: TGTGCCAGCAGTCCGGGGGGTGCGAACTATGGCTACACCTTC.

The chain couples TRBV5-1 to TRBJ2-5; 13 bases agree with TRBD2. Per germline, CDR1 SGHRS and CDR2 YFSETQ. The CDR3 covers 17 residues. V shed 4 bases and J 5 bases; nucleotides not matched to a gene: 11. DNA for the CDR3: TGCGCCAGCAGCCTGGAAACTAGCGGGAGGGCCTCCGAGACCCAGTACTTC. It translates to CASSLETSGRASETQYF. The full variable domain, with the rest looked up from reference TRBV5-1 and TRBJ2-5, is KAGVTQTPRYLIKTRGQQVTLSCSPISGHRSVSWYQQTPGQGLQFLFEYFSETQRNKGNFPGRFSGRQFSNSRSEMNVSTLELGDSALYLCASSLETSGRASETQYFGPGTRLLVL.

The rearrangement uses TRBV30 and TRBJ1-4; tentative D call: TRBD1 (5 bases). Germline V gene data show CDR1 as GTSNPN and CDR2 as SVGIG (reference sequence). V lost 4 bases to trimming and J lost 4 bases, with 10 bases between them. The CDR3 is 13 residues long. DNA of the CDR3: TGTGCCTGGAACGACAGAGTTAATGAAAAACTGTTTTTT. Residues: CAWNDRVNEKLFF.

About this clone itself: Germline and junction disagree at one end, which may indicate a read error. V usage is TRBV27 and J usage is TRBJ2-4, with 9 bases fitting TRBD2. The CDR3 has 19 residues. The germline V gene has CDR1 MNHEY and CDR2 SMNVEV (reference sequence). The CDR3 reads CASSLAGSGSLLGKNSQYF. The CDR3 DNA reads as TGTGCCAGCAGTTTAGCTGGTAGCGGGAGCCTTTTAGGCAAAAACAGTCAGTACTTC.

This clone was recorded a few times. The chain's CDR3 is CAWTPTGGTDTQYF. DNA of the CDR3: TGTGCCTGGACTCCGACAGGGGGCACAGATACGCAGTATTTT. The J gene is TRBJ2-3, the V gene TRBV30, with 8 bases identical to TRBD1. The V gene end was trimmed by 4 bases and the J gene end by 1 base; junction bases not matched to a gene: 4. The CDR3 runs to 14 residues. The V gene's germline CDR1 is GTSNPN and CDR2 SVGIG (reference sequence).

J is TRBJ2-1 and V is TRBV5-1, with TRBD1 matching 9 bases. V gave up 4 bases and J gave up 5 bases; unmatched junction bases: 7. This CDR3 contains 15 residues. From germline, CDR1 is SGHRS and CDR2 YFSETQ. In DNA, the CDR3 is TGCGCCAGCAGCCCTGACAGGGGGATGGACAATGAGCAGTTCTTC. Translating it yields CASSPDRGMDNEQFF.

The chain employs TRBV27 and TRBJ2-5; 7 nucleotides align to TRBD1. This CDR3 comprises 15 residues. Germline trimming cut 0 bases from V and 4 bases from J; bases unmatched to any gene: 5. Per germline, CDR1 MNHEY and CDR2 SMNVEV (reference sequence). The CDR3 is CASSLSKGAGETQYF. The CDR3 DNA reads as TGTGCCAGCAGTTTATCGAAGGGGGCGGGAGAGACCCAGTACTTC.

The J gene is TRBJ1-6, the V gene TRBV6-1; 7 bases map to TRBD1. From germline, CDR1 is MNHNS and CDR2 SASEGT. CDR3 length equals 14 residues. Trimming cost V 10 bases and J 8 bases; bases outside gene matches: 11. CDR3 protein: CATRVSRGDSPLHF. The CDR3 DNA is TGTGCCACCAGGGTGTCCAGGGGGGATTCACCCCTCCACTTT.

The chain employs TRBV5-4 and TRBJ2-1, with 11 bases aligning to TRBD2. The CDR3 covers 16 residues. J was trimmed by 6 bases and V by 1 base; bases with no gene match: 6. CDR1 and CDR2 from the germline V gene are SGHNT and YYREEE (reference sequence). The CDR3 is CASSLNWLAGGNEQFF. In nucleotides, the CDR3 is TGTGCCAGCAGCTTGAATTGGCTAGCGGGAGGCAATGAGCAGTTCTTC. Combining the CDR3 with reference TRBV5-4 and TRBJ2-1 gives the whole variable domain ETGVTQSPTHLIKTRGQQVTLRCSSQSGHNTVSWYQQALGQGPQFIFQYYREEENGRGNFPPRFSGLQFPNYSSELNVNALELDDSALYLCASSLNWLAGGNEQFFGPGTRLTVL.

This chain connects TRBV10-3 to TRBJ1-1; 12 nucleotides agree with TRBD1. J gave up 1 base and V 10 bases, and 7 bases lay outside the gene matches. Germline V lookup: CDR1 ENHRY, CDR2 SYGVKD. This CDR3 comprises 15 residues. DNA of the CDR3: TGTGCCACCTCCGGGACAGGGGGCGCGAACACTGAAGCTTTCTTT. Translation gives CATSGTGGANTEAFF.

V gene TRBV7-7 combines with J gene TRBJ2-5; D gene ambiguous. The CDR3 runs 13 residues. V shed 4 bases and J shed 4 bases, with 10 bases lying between them. Germline V lookup: CDR1 SSHAT, CDR2 FNYEAQ (reference sequence). As DNA, the CDR3 is TGTGCCAGCAGCTCAGGTCCAGCAGAGACCCAGTACTTC. Translated, it gives CASSSGPAETQYF.

The V gene is TRBV6-4, the J gene TRBJ2-1; 7 bases agree with TRBD1. There are 16 residues in the CDR3. The junction had 13 bases not matched to a gene; V was cut back by 6 bases and J by 5 bases. Germline values: CDR1 MRHNA, CDR2 SNTAGT. CDR3 protein: CASRPGTGQPNNEQFF. In nucleotides, the CDR3 is TGTGCCAGCAGGCCAGGCACGGGACAGCCTAACAATGAGCAGTTCTTC.

This chain links TRBV30 with TRBJ1-4; no clear D. Trimming shortened V by 1 base and J by 6 bases, and 12 bases separated the two germline ends. Germline values: CDR1 GTSNPN, CDR2 SVGIG (reference sequence). This CDR3 has 14 amino acids. For the CDR3, the DNA is TGTGCCTGGAGTGAAACCAACCGGGATGAAAAACTGTTTTTT. This gives the protein CAWSETNRDEKLFF.

The chain is built from TRBV2 and TRBJ2-5; unclear D gene. The germline V and J ends were trimmed by 5 bases and 0 bases, with 10 bases remaining between them. The CDR3 is made up of 14 amino acids. CDR1 is SNHLY and CDR2 is FYNNEI in the germline V gene. The CDR3 spells CASSWQANQETQYF. In DNA, the CDR3 is TGTGCCAGCAGTTGGCAGGCCAACCAAGAGACCCAGTACTTC.

This clone was seen just once. This chain uses TRBV6-1 with TRBJ2-2; D remains ambiguous. Trimming cost V 3 bases and J 1 base, with 6 bases left between them. The CDR3 totals 14 residues. Germline loops: CDR1 MNHNS, CDR2 SASEGT. The CDR3 sequence is CASSDRLNTGELFF. The CDR3 DNA is TGTGCCAGCAGTGACAGGTTGAACACCGGGGAGCTGTTTTTT.

With respect to this clone: Its ends do not fully match the called genes, so a read error is possible. The chain employs TRBV7-2 and TRBJ1-2; 9 bases align to TRBD1. This CDR3 is 15 amino acids long. CDR1 and CDR2 from the germline V gene are SGHTA and FQGNSA. This CDR3 is CASSLAGTGHYGYTF. The CDR3 DNA reads TGTGCCAGCAGCCTAGCCGGGACAGGGCACTATGGCTACACCTTC.

V and J are TRBV6-6 and TRBJ2-1; D gene unclear. This CDR3 comprises 14 residues. Trimming took off 0 bases at V and 7 bases at J, with 10 bases between the two ends. CDR1 and CDR2 from the germline V gene are MNHNY and SVGAGI (reference sequence). The CDR3 reads CASSYSQDRNEQFF. The DNA of the CDR3 is TGTGCCAGCAGTTACTCGCAGGATCGGAATGAGCAGTTCTTC.

The chain has TRBV19 and TRBJ1-6, with TRBD1 as a possible D gene (5 bases). This CDR3 contains 15 residues. Germline CDR1 LNHDA, CDR2 SQIVND (reference sequence). Trimming left V 2 bases short and J 7 bases short, with 12 bases between. CDR3 region: CASSIRGSGNSPLHF. In DNA, the CDR3 is TGTGCCAGTAGTATACGGGGGTCAGGCAATTCACCCCTCCACTTT.

The chain employs TRBV19 and TRBJ1-5; tentatively, D is TRBD1 (5 bases). The CDR3 sequence is 14 residues long. CDR1 and CDR2 from the germline V gene are LNHDA and SQIVND (reference sequence). Trimming removed 3 bases at V and 7 bases at J, with 13 bases between. The CDR3 loop is CASSIRSGQQPQHF. The DNA of the CDR3 is TGTGCCAGTAGTATTCGGTCAGGGCAGCAGCCCCAGCATTTT.